These T cell receptor beta chains were read from a single sample in a study of cytomegalovirus exposure and HLA in healthy donors. Clones were sequenced by immunoSEQ multiplex PCR, and TCRdb holds only the in-frame ones, with some missing. The data show tens of thousands of clones, about 66% seen once. Sequencing was performed on PBMCs. The receptors were sampled from a woman between 45 and 60 years old in good health and CMV-seropositive. Both conserved end residues are part of each CDR3. A D gene is named only where the DNA matches it firmly. A row's size may be missing; if present it is once, few, many or a size class.

size	V	length	D	J	DNA	CDR3
NA	TRBV6-5	16	TRBD1	TRBJ2-7	TGTGCCAGCAGTTACTCGACAGGGGGGTTAGCCTACGAGCAGTACTTC	CASSYSTGGLAYEQYF
NA	TRBV2	14	TRBD1	TRBJ1-2	TGTGCCAGCAGGGACAGGGGAGCTAACTATGGCTACACCTTC	CASRDRGANYGYTF
NA	TRBV7-8	15	TRBD1	TRBJ2-1	TGTGCCAGCAACCCCGCGGCAGGGGGCGGGAATGAGCAGTTCTTC	CASNPAAGGGNEQFF
NA	TRBV4-2	15	NA	TRBJ2-7	TGTGCCAGCAGCCAGGGAATGGAGGAGGGTTTTCGGCAGTACTTC	CASSQGMEEGFRQYF
NA	TRBV2	15	TRBD2	TRBJ2-7	TGTGCCAGCAGCATAGCGGGGGGCCTCGGCAACCAAAAGTACTTC	CASSIAGGLGNQKYF
NA	TRBV5-1	13	TRBD1	TRBJ2-7	TGCGCCAGCAGCCTCGGACAGGGGAGCGAGCAGTACTTC	CASSLGQGSEQYF
NA	TRBV7-2	17	NA	TRBJ1-2	TGTGCCAGCAGCTCTTTGCGGATCAGCAGGGGAATTTGGGGCTACACCTTC	CASSSLRISRGIWGYTF
once	TRBV5-4	13	NA	TRBJ1-4	TGTGCCAGCAGCTCGCGGGGGGATGAAAAACTGTTTTTT	CASSSRGDEKLFF
few	TRBV5-8	19	NA	TRBJ2-7	TGTGCCAGCAGCTTGATAGGACCCGAACTAGCCCAAGCTTACTACGAGCAGTACTTC	CASSLIGPELAQAYYEQYF
few	TRBV9	11	NA	TRBJ2-7	TGTGCCAGCTTCGTCTCTCTCGAGCAGTACTTC	CASFVSLEQYF
NA	TRBV5-6	13	NA	TRBJ2-5	TGTGCCAGCAGCCTCCTCGCGTTGGAGACCCAGTACTTC	CASSLLALETQYF
NA	TRBV27	13	NA	TRBJ1-1	TGTGCCAGCAGTTTCAGGGTAGGGGGACAAGCTTTCTTT	CASSFRVGGQAFF
NA	TRBV28	14	NA	TRBJ2-7	TGTGCCAGCAGTTTAGAAGCTAGCTCCTACGAGCAGTACTTC	CASSLEASSYEQYF
NA	TRBV5-6	13	TRBD1	TRBJ1-1	TGTGCCAGCGCGATGACAGGGGCCACTGAAGCTTTCTTT	CASAMTGATEAFF
NA	TRBV19	17	TRBD1	TRBJ2-3	TGTGCCAGTAGTAGAGATAGGGGAGGACAGGGTACAGATACGCAGTATTTT	CASSRDRGGQGTDTQYF
NA	TRBV13	14	TRBD1	TRBJ1-4	TGTGCCAGCAGCTTAAACAGGGACAGTGAAAAACTGTTTTTT	CASSLNRDSEKLFF
NA	TRBV5-5	13	NA	TRBJ1-1	TGTGCCAGCAGCTTCCAGGGTCCTACTGAAGCTTTCTTT	CASSFQGPTEAFF
NA	TRBV7-6	14	NA	TRBJ1-1	TGTGCCAGCAGCTTAGCGGGGGGTGGCACTGAAGCTTTCTTT	CASSLAGGGTEAFF